This TCR beta chain emerged from a study of blood T cell repertoires in COVID-19. Across the whole study: Acute and convalescent COVID-19 samples came from the United States, Italy and Spain. T cells, B-cell-depleted T cells, or PBMCs supplied cDNA or gDNA.

V shed 3 bases and J 6 bases; nucleotides not matched to a gene: 3. Looked up from germline, CDR1 is LNHDA and CDR2 is SQIVND (reference sequence). The length of the CDR3 is 13 residues. Original analysis: Using reference gene primer amplification, nucleated cell counts were estimated. Sequencing used immunoSEQ multiplex PCR; TCRdb keeps in-frame clones, though not all of them. V and J calls and clone size are as listed in that table; D and trimming were resolved from the DNA. The sample has some 150,000 clones; 70% to 90% are singletons. The receptor comes from a human donor with acute or convalescent COVID-19. The donor label of this sample is uncertain. The sequenced material came from peripheral blood. The chain recombines TRBV19 with TRBJ2-7; 9 positions agree with TRBD1. CDR3 sequence (DNA): TGTGCCAGTAGTATTACAGGGGGCGCCGAGCAGTACTTC. Residues: CASSITGGAEQYF.